This is a list of T cell receptor beta chains from one sample in a study of T cell responses to AZD1222 COVID-19 vaccine. The data were produced by immunoSEQ multiplex PCR, yet TCRdb's version contains in-frame clones alone and is incomplete. There are 150,000 to 180,000 clones in the sample; about 89% occur only once, and about a tenth lies in the top ten. The specimen was peripheral blood, collected 28 days after the second AZD1222 dose. The origin of the receptors is an adult who received the AZD1222 COVID-19 vaccine. Each CDR3 is given with its conserved first and last residue. Each record gives: D gene, V gene, clone size, J gene, CDR3 protein, CDR3 DNA. The D gene is left open where the match is weak. A clone size is listed for some rows: how often the clone was seen (once, few, many), or a class if it is expanded.

TRBD2	TRBV5-1	-	TRBJ2-5	CASHNPGLAAPSAETQYF	TGCGCCAGCCATAATCCGGGACTAGCGGCCCCATCCGCGGAGACCCAGTACTTC
-	TRBV28	-	TRBJ2-1	CASIVGSESYNEQFF	TGTGCCAGCATCGTTGGTAGCGAGTCCTACAATGAGCAGTTCTTC
-	TRBV7-9	-	TRBJ2-3	CASSSRAIDPGGNTDTQYF	TGTGCCAGCAGCTCCAGGGCTATAGATCCGGGTGGAAACACAGATACGCAGTATTTT
-	TRBV4-1	once	TRBJ2-3	CASSMETSTDTQYF	TGCGCCAGCAGCATGGAGACTAGCACAGATACGCAGTATTTT
TRBD2	TRBV5-1	-	TRBJ2-5	CASGLAGEGTQYF	TGCGCCAGCGGGCTAGCGGGAGAAGGGACCCAGTACTTC
-	TRBV27	-	TRBJ1-2	CASSLGAGVTSYTF	TGTGCCAGCAGTTTAGGGGCAGGGGTTACGAGCTACACCTTC
-	TRBV5-1	-	TRBJ1-1	CASSALGAEAFF	TGCGCCAGCAGCGCGTTGGGGGCTGAAGCTTTCTTT
-	TRBV5-1	once	TRBJ1-1	CASSLGAPGTEAFF	TGCGCCAGCAGCCTAGGGGCCCCGGGGACTGAAGCTTTCTTT
-	TRBV6-5	-	TRBJ2-2	CASSRGAGELFF	TGTGCCAGCAGCCGGGGCGCCGGGGAGCTGTTTTTT
TRBD2	TRBV14	once	TRBJ2-7	CASSRLGASGSEQYF	TGTGCCAGCAGCCGCCTGGGAGCTAGCGGGAGCGAGCAGTACTTC
-	TRBV30	once	TRBJ1-4	CAWSGTNEEKLFF	TGTGCCTGGAGTGGGACCAACGAAGAAAAACTGTTTTTT
-	TRBV19	once	TRBJ2-1	CASSMDRSSYNEQFF	TGTGCCAGTAGTATGGATAGGAGCTCCTACAATGAGCAGTTCTTC
TRBD1	TRBV7-2	-	TRBJ1-2	CASSLAGGPYGYTF	TGTGCCAGCAGCTTAGCAGGGGGCCCGTATGGCTACACCTTC
-	TRBV18	-	TRBJ1-1	CASSPQNQNTEAFF	TGTGCCAGCTCACCACAGAACCAGAACACTGAAGCTTTCTTT
-	TRBV4-3	-	TRBJ2-6	CASSPGRSSGANVLTF	TGCGCCAGCAGCCCGGGACGCTCCTCTGGGGCCAACGTCCTGACTTTC
-	TRBV30	-	TRBJ1-3	CAWSVGSSGNTIYF	TGTGCCTGGAGTGTAGGGTCTTCTGGAAACACCATATATTTT
-	TRBV11-2	-	TRBJ2-7	CASSLGDRPRSRSYEQYF	TGTGCCAGCAGCTTAGGTGACAGGCCCCGTAGTCGCTCCTACGAGCAGTACTTC
TRBD1	TRBV9	-	TRBJ2-1	CASSVLAGGFTSEQFF	TGTGCCAGCAGCGTACTGGCAGGGGGCTTTACTTCTGAGCAGTTCTTC
TRBD2	TRBV4-1	-	TRBJ2-1	CASSQVGGNEQFF	TGCGCCAGCAGCCAAGTGGGAGGGAATGAGCAGTTCTTC
-	TRBV28	-	TRBJ1-1	CASSSSLDRNTEAFF	TGTGCCAGCAGTTCATCACTTGACAGGAACACTGAAGCTTTCTTT
-	TRBV7-9	-	TRBJ1-1	CASSLDRADTEAFF	TGTGCCAGCAGCTTAGATAGGGCGGACACTGAAGCTTTCTTT
TRBD1	TRBV7-9	once	TRBJ1-2	CASSLGQGADYGYTF	TGTGCCAGCAGCCTTGGACAGGGGGCTGACTATGGCTACACCTTC
-	TRBV5-8	once	TRBJ1-5	CASSLVVNQPQHF	TGTGCCAGCAGCTTGGTGGTCAATCAGCCCCAGCATTTT
TRBD2	TRBV6-6	-	TRBJ2-1	CASSYGLAVGNEQFF	TGTGCCAGCAGTTACGGACTAGCGGTAGGGAATGAGCAGTTCTTC
TRBD2	TRBV18	-	TRBJ2-5	CASSVTRGGRQETQYF	TGTGCCAGCTCAGTTACCCGCGGGGGGCGTCAAGAGACCCAGTACTTC
TRBD1	TRBV5-4	-	TRBJ2-7	CASSSGTGSYEQYF	TGTGCCAGCAGCTCCGGGACAGGGTCCTACGAGCAGTACTTC
-	TRBV7-8	-	TRBJ2-7	CASSLALGSSYEQYF	TGTGCCAGCAGCTTAGCGTTAGGTAGCTCCTACGAGCAGTACTTC
-	TRBV2	-	TRBJ1-5	CASSRPGQDNQPQHF	TGTGCCAGCAGCCGCCCGGGCCAGGACAATCAGCCCCAGCATTTT
-	TRBV5-1	-	TRBJ2-2	CASSSGTSNTGELFF	TGCGCCAGCAGCTCCGGGACTTCAAACACCGGGGAGCTGTTTTTT
TRBD2	TRBV5-1	-	TRBJ2-2	CASSLAGTSDGTGELFF	TGCGCCAGCAGCTTGGCCGGGACTAGTGACGGCACCGGGGAGCTGTTTTTT
TRBD1	TRBV10-3	-	TRBJ1-2	CAISELAGGDGYTF	TGTGCCATCAGTGAATTGGCAGGGGGCGATGGCTACACCTTC
-	TRBV19	-	TRBJ1-6	CASSSLATGSSYNSPLHF	TGTGCCAGTAGCTCCCTCGCTACAGGGAGCTCCTATAATTCACCCCTCCACTTT
-	TRBV5-1	-	TRBJ2-3	CASSPTLPNDTQYF	TGCGCCAGCAGCCCCACTCTCCCCAACGATACGCAGTATTTT
-	TRBV4-3	-	TRBJ2-7	CASSQVPLGYEQYF	TGCGCCAGCAGCCAAGTTCCCCTGGGGTACGAGCAGTACTTC
-	TRBV4-3	-	TRBJ2-7	CASSQFNLGRSSYEQYF	TGCGCCAGCAGCCAATTTAATCTAGGCAGGAGCTCCTACGAGCAGTACTTC
-	TRBV6-2/TRBV6-3	once	TRBJ2-1	CASSYGVGEQFF	TGTGCCAGCAGTTACGGAGTGGGAGAGCAGTTCTTC
TRBD2	TRBV5-1	-	TRBJ2-6	CASSPGLAGAGANVLTF	TGCGCCAGCAGCCCGGGACTAGCGGGAGCCGGGGCCAACGTCCTGACTTTC
-	TRBV7-8	-	TRBJ2-5	CASSPEIQGSTTQYF	TGTGCCAGCAGCCCTGAAATACAGGGATCCACAACCCAGTACTTC
-	TRBV10-3	-	TRBJ2-3	CAISESGRVPDTQYF	TGTGCCATCAGTGAGTCAGGACGGGTCCCAGATACGCAGTATTTT
-	TRBV5-1	once	TRBJ2-5	CASSWGTTQYF	TGCGCCAGCAGCTGGGGGACTACCCAGTACTTC
-	TRBV4-2	few	TRBJ1-5	CASSQGTGTSNQPQHF	TGTGCCAGCAGCCAAGGTACGGGGACGAGCAATCAGCCCCAGCATTTT
-	TRBV5-1	-	TRBJ2-3	CASSWGDATDTQYF	TGCGCCAGCAGCTGGGGGGACGCCACAGATACGCAGTATTTT
-	TRBV19	-	TRBJ2-1	CASTDSGSRVGNEQFF	TGTGCCAGTACCGATAGTGGCAGCAGGGTAGGAAATGAGCAGTTCTTC
-	TRBV12-3/TRBV12-4	-	TRBJ1-1	CASSLKGGFEAFF	TGTGCCAGCAGTTTAAAAGGTGGTTTTGAAGCTTTCTTT
-	TRBV19	-	TRBJ1-2	CASSTYRASGYTF	TGTGCCAGTAGTACCTACAGGGCCTCCGGCTACACCTTC